The 8 T cell receptor beta chains below come from one sample, sequenced in a study of shared clonotypes between healthy human individuals (TCRdb year 2020). CD8 naive samples were obtained by positive selection for CCR7 among CD45RO-negative cells, yielding a CD45RA+CCR7+ population from which TemRA cells were excluded. The library was generated by the immunoSEQ multiplex PCR assay. The source is immuneACCESS, and TCRdb retained only in-frame sequences with V and J called. Part of the clones is not carried over; for the studies checked, unresolved V genes explain less than half of this, and the remainder is unexplained. The table for this sample lists roughly 2.1 million clones; approximately 94% of them were counted only once. In total, the top ten clones hold around 1.7% of the sample. The source material was naive CD8+ T cells from PBMCs. Explained via the paper, the cell subset or site label denotes: CD45RA+CCR7+. These receptors all stem from a man aged 18 to 30 in good health. Some clones in this sample may be carry-over from other donors' samples.

The chain employs TRBV9 and TRBJ2-3, with a weak D call TRBD1 (5 bases). Per the germline V gene, CDR1 is SGDLS and CDR2 is YYNGEE. The V gene lost 3 bases and the J gene lost 0 bases, with 11 bases spanning the gap. The CDR3 runs to 15 residues. In DNA, the CDR3 is TGTGCCAGCAGCGGCGACAGATTCAGCACAGATACGCAGTATTTT. Its translation is CASSGDRFSTDTQYF.

Concerning this clone itself: The same CDR3 can be traced to other DNA sequences in this sample. The gene calls are TRBV9 and TRBJ2-7, with D possibly matching TRBD2 (5 bases). V dropped 4 bases and J dropped 0 bases, with 8 bases sitting between them. Germline CDR1 SGDLS, CDR2 YYNGEE. This CDR3 spans 13 amino acids. CDR3 nucleotide sequence: TGTGCCAGCAGCCCCCGGGACTCCTACGAGCAGTACTTC. Residues: CASSPRDSYEQYF.

V is TRBV9 and J is TRBJ2-7; D uncertain. CDR1 is SGDLS and CDR2 is YYNGEE in the germline V gene. V was trimmed by 0 bases and J by 5 bases, leaving 12 bases between them. The CDR3 runs to 14 residues. The CDR3 DNA follows: TGTGCCAGCAGCGTAGGGCAGTATTGGAACGAGCAGTACTTC. Protein product: CASSVGQYWNEQYF.

The V call is TRBV7-9, the J call TRBJ2-7, with 9 bases fitting TRBD1. With 1 base clipped from V and 1 base from J, the junction kept 2 bases outside the gene matches. CDR3 size: 15 residues. Germline CDR1 reads SEHNR; CDR2 reads FQNEAQ (reference sequence). The CDR3 is CASSLDRGLSYEQYF. The DNA of the CDR3 is TGTGCCAGCAGCTTAGACAGGGGGCTTTCCTACGAGCAGTACTTC.

This clone is a singleton in its sample. This chain connects TRBV7-9 to TRBJ2-3; 8 bases agree with TRBD2. This CDR3 region has 16 residues. CDR1 is SEHNR and CDR2 is FQNEAQ in the germline V gene (reference sequence). V lost 5 bases to trimming and J lost 4 bases; unmatched junction nucleotides: 11. As DNA, the CDR3 is TGTGCCAGCAGCAAAATATACGGGAGGGCCGCAGATACGCAGTATTTT. This encodes CASSKIYGRAADTQYF.

The CDR3 DNA is TGCGCCAGCAGCTTGGCCGGGACAGGGGGCTTGGCCACTGAAGCTTTCTTT. Translated, it gives CASSLAGTGGLATEAFF. The chain is built from TRBV5-1 and TRBJ1-1, with 12 bases aligning to TRBD1. Germline assignment: CDR1 SGHRS and CDR2 YFSETQ. The ends lost 0 bases at V and 4 bases at J; junction bases unmatched: 7. The CDR3 loop spans 17 amino acids. The full variable domain, with the rest looked up from reference TRBV5-1 and TRBJ1-1, is KAGVTQTPRYLIKTRGQQVTLSCSPISGHRSVSWYQQTPGQGLQFLFEYFSETQRNKGNFPGRFSGRQFSNSRSEMNVSTLELGDSALYLCASSLAGTGGLATEAFFGQGTRLTVV.

This clone was picked up one time. Other DNA variants within this sample encode the same CDR3. The V and J genes are TRBV7-3 and TRBJ2-1; D gene uncertain. CDR1 and CDR2 (germline): SGHTA, FQGTGA. The CDR3 spans 14 residues. V lost 2 bases, J lost 0 bases, and 5 bases lay in between. The CDR3 loop reads CASSLDRSYNEQFF. Here the CDR3 DNA reads TGTGCCAGCAGCTTAGATCGCTCCTACAATGAGCAGTTCTTC.

CDR3 amino acids: CASVRGLDEALETQYF. CDR3 bases: TGTGCCAGCGTACGGGGGCTCGACGAAGCCTTGGAGACCCAGTACTTC. V and J are TRBV2 and TRBJ2-5; tentatively, D is TRBD1 or TRBD2 (6 bases each). The CDR3 spans 16 residues. Germline CDR1 reads SNHLY; CDR2 reads FYNNEI. Deletions cut 8 bases from V and 5 bases from J, with 24 bases between.